This T cell receptor beta chain was identified in a study of CD8+ T cells in alopecia areata. The study, taken as a whole, reports: Higher clonality than in normal scalp was seen in lesional scalp, especially alopecia totalis/universalis. Expanded CD8+ clones among the top 100, and scalp clonality, were significantly decreased by tofacitinib.

This clone was seen a single time. The target antigen is unknown. cDNA serving as the sequencing template came from extracted, reverse transcribed RNA. Assay: immunoSEQ multiplex PCR; the TCRdb copy retains only in-frame clones and omits some. The sample contains 150,000 to 250,000 clones, more than 45% of which appear only once. The CDR3 contains 15 residues. Trimming pared 5 bases from V and 2 bases from J, leaving 16 bases between. Germline lookup yields CDR1 LGHNA and CDR2 YNFKEQ. The treatment here: oral pan-JAK inhibitor, 5-10 mg twice daily. The clonotype comes from a human donor with alopecia areata. The source material was CD4+ T cells sorted from blood, sampled at week 24, from a patient treated with tofacitinib. V is TRBV4-2 and J is TRBJ2-7, with D perhaps assigned TRBD1 or TRBD2 (5 bases each). CDR3 nucleotide sequence: TGTGCCAGCAGCGCATGGGGCAGGGACCCCTACGAGCAGTACTTC. Its protein product is CASSAWGRDPYEQYF.